This T cell receptor beta chain was profiled in a study of monozygotic twins with inflammatory bowel disease (dated by TCRdb to the late 2010s). Looking at the study overall: A total of 28 monozygotic twin pairs were included in the full study, comprising nine German pairs (four IBD-concordant, five IBD-discordant) and 19 IBD-discordant Danish pairs. Each individual had, on average, about 151 000 unique TCRalpha sequences and 181 000 unique TCRbeta sequences available for analysis. The search for disease-associated traits relied mainly on comparing, within discordant pairs, IBD patients with their genetically identical healthy co-twins.

Regarding this clonotype: This clone's antigen is unknown.

Findings and caveats that apply to the study as a whole: The analysis was unable to tell apart different T cell subtypes. No single strong signal or clonotype linked to IBD turned up in the results, so the idea that one exists was not supported. IBD patients had lower TCRbeta repertoire diversity, measured by the inverse Simpson index, than their healthy co-twins. Because patients received different immunosuppressive treatments, the repertoires may have picked up extra background noise and variability between individuals. Fewer clonotypes were shared with other individuals by IBD patients than by healthy twins, most markedly in patients showing signs of disease activity. Repertoire similarity did not differ between concordant and discordant twins, which could be due to limited statistical power.

The library was produced with 5' RACE. Preparation of each TCR library used approximately 3,700 ng of total RNA. For each sample, cDNA synthesis with SMARTScribe reverse transcriptase was split into eight separate reactions. During cDNA synthesis, template switching introduced unique molecular identifiers that contained a 6-nucleotide sample barcode. TCRalpha and TCRbeta cDNA was amplified in two nested PCRs of about 16 and 10 cycles, and bead purification was carried out after each PCR. Before amplification, the cDNA was treated with uracil DNA-glycosylase and purified using the QIAquick PCR purification kit. The second PCR was the step at which Illumina TruSeq-compatible adapters and sample-specific barcodes were added. Library quality and concentration were assessed using TapeStation and Qubit, and 4.5 to 5.5 ng of each library was pooled. Sequencing of pooled libraries was carried out on an Illumina HiSeq2500 single-index Rapid Run using 2 x 100 bp reads and custom sequencing primers. The original methods were these. UMI-based consensus assembly with MiGEC version 1.2.6 was used to correct PCR and sequencing errors. MiXCR version 2.1.1 handled V(D)J alignment, clonotype assembly and CDR3 extraction. To normalise gene usage, clonotype sharing and MAIT/NKT TCR abundance, the top 1000, 10 000 and 20 000 clonotypes in each sample were analysed. After downsampling to 27 000 UMIs, diversity was calculated as the inverse Simpson index using the vegan R package. Statistical testing used paired Mann-Whitney U tests on the discordant twin pairs and applied Benjamini-Hochberg correction for multiple testing. Following reprocessing of the reads by TCRdb, the data hold one row per CDR3 protein sequence and no DNA is available. The V and J calls here are based on TCRdb, not the publication. The record for this sample contains around 380,000 distinct CDR3 sequences. The top ten clonotypes cover roughly 2.5% of the sample.

From each donor, an approximately 2.3 ml peripheral blood sample was collected into PAXgene tubes and kept at -80 degrees C. Without T cell sorting, total RNA was isolated from whole blood using the PAXgene blood miRNA kit on an automated QIAcube. Peripheral blood from monozygotic twin pairs, either concordant or discordant for inflammatory bowel disease, underwent deep TCRalpha and TCRbeta repertoire profiling that used unique molecular barcoding. Smoking habits were recorded for all twin pairs, with individuals classified as current, former or never smokers. The sample taken for sequencing was blood. The clonotype originates from a human donor with ulcerative colitis or Crohn's disease, or a healthy co-twin of an affected twin (not recorded which).

The CDR3 sequence is CSAPGLAVSRPYEQYF. The chain couples TRBV20-1 to TRBJ2-7; absent DNA, TCRdb's TRBD2 call cannot be checked. The germline V gene encodes CDR1 DFQATT and CDR2 SNEGSKA (reference sequence). The cysteine opens and the phenylalanine closes a CDR3 of 16 amino acids. The protein alone is recorded here.